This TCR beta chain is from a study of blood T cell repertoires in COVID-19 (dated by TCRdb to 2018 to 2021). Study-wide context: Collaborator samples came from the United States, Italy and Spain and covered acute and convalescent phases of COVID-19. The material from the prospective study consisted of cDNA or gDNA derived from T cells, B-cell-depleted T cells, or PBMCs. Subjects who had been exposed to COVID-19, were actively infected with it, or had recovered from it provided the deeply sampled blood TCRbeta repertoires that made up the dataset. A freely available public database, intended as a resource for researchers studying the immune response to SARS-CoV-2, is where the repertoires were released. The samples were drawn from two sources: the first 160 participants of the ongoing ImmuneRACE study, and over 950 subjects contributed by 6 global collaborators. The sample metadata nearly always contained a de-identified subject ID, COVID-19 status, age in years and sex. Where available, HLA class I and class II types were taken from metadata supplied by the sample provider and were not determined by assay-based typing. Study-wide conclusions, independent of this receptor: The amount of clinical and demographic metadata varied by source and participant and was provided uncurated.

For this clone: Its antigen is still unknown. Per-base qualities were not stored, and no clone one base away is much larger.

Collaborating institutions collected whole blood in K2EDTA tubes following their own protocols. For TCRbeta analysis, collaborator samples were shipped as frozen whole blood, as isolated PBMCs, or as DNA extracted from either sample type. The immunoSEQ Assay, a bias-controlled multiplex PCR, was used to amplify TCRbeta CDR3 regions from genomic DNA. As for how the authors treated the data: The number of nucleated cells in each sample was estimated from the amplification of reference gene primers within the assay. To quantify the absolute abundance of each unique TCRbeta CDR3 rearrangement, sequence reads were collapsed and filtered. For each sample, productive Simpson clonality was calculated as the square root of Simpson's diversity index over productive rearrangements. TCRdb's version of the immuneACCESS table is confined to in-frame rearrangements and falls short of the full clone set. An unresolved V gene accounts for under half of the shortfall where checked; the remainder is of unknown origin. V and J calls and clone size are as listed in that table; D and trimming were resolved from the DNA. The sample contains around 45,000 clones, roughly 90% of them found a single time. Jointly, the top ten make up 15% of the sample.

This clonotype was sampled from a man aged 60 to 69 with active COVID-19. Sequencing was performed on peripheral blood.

The CDR3 corresponds to CSVEVWVREGEQFF. Here is the DNA: TGCAGCGTTGAAGTTTGGGTCAGGGAAGGTGAGCAGTTCTTC. This receptor chain uses TRBV29-1 and TRBJ2-1; TRBD1 is a weak D gene call, 5 bases matching. At the junction V is shortened by 1 base and J by 9 bases, with 16 bases in between. CDR1 and CDR2 were assigned from the germline V gene as SQVTM and ANQGSEA. The CDR3 runs 14 residues from the cysteine to the phenylalanine. Kept here is only the CDR3 DNA, which spans 42 bases and is read in frame from base 1.